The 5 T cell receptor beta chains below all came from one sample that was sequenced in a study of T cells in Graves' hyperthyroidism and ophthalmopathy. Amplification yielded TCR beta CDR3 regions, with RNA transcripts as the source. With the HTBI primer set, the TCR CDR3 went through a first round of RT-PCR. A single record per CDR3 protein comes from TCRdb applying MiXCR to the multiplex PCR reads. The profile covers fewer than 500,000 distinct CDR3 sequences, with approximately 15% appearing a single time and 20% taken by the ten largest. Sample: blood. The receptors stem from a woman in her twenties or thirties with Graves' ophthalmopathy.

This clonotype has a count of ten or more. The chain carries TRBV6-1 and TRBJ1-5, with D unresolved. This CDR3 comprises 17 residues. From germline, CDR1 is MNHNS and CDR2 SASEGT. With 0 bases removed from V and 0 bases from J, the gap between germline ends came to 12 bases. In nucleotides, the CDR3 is TGTGCCAGCAGTGAAGCCTGGCTGCCCTATAGCAATCAGCCCCAGCATTTT. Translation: CASSEAWLPYSNQPQHF.

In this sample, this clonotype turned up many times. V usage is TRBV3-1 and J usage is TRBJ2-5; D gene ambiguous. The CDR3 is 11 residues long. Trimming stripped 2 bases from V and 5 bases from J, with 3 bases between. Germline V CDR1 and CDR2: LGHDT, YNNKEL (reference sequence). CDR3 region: CASSQSETQYF. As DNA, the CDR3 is TGTGCCAGCAGCCAATCGGAGACCCAGTACTTC.

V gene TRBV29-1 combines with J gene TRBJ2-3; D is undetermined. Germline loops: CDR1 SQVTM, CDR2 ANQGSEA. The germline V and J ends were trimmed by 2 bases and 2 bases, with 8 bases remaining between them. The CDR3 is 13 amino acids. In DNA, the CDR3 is TGCAGCGTTGAAACGCGATTCACAGATACGCAGTATTTT. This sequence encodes CSVETRFTDTQYF.

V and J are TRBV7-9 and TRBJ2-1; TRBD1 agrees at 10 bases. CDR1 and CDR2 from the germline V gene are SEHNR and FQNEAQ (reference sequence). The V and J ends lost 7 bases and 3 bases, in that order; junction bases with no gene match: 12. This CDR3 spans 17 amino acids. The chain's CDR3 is CASNRDRGAGHYNEQFF. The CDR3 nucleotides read TGTGCCAGCAACCGGGACAGGGGCGCGGGTCACTACAATGAGCAGTTCTTC.

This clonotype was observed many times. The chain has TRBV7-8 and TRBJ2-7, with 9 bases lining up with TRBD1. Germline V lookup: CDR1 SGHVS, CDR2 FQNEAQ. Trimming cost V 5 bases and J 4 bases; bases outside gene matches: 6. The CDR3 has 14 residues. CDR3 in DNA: TGTGCCAGCAGCGCACAGGGGGCTCATTACGAGCAGTACTTC. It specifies CASSAQGAHYEQYF.